This T cell receptor (beta chain) was retrieved from a study of blood T cell repertoires in COVID-19. On the study more broadly: The United States, Italy and Spain provided the acute and convalescent COVID-19 samples. PBMCs, B-cell-depleted T cells, or T cells provided the cDNA or gDNA that made up the material.

The Seattle site enrolled patients during active infection and followed them longitudinally. The CDR3 runs 14 residues. Trimming cost V 5 bases and J 2 bases; bases outside gene matches: 4. CDR1 is LNHDA and CDR2 is SQIVND in the germline V gene (reference sequence). Original analysis: Reference gene primer amplification gave nucleated cell count estimates. The assay was immunoSEQ multiplex PCR, and TCRdb's table has in-frame clones only and misses some. The D gene and trimming were derived from the DNA, and the V and J assignments and clone size from that table. Among roughly 440,000 clones, approximately 90% were seen once, and the ten largest hold roughly an eighth.

The chain recombines TRBV19 with TRBJ1-2; TRBD1 matches 8 bases. The sequence was collected from a woman aged 50 to 65 with COVID-19, enrolled during active disease. The source material was peripheral blood. The CDR3 DNA reads TGTGCCAGTAGTCCCCGGACAGGGAACTATGGCTACACCTTC. Its translation is CASSPRTGNYGYTF.